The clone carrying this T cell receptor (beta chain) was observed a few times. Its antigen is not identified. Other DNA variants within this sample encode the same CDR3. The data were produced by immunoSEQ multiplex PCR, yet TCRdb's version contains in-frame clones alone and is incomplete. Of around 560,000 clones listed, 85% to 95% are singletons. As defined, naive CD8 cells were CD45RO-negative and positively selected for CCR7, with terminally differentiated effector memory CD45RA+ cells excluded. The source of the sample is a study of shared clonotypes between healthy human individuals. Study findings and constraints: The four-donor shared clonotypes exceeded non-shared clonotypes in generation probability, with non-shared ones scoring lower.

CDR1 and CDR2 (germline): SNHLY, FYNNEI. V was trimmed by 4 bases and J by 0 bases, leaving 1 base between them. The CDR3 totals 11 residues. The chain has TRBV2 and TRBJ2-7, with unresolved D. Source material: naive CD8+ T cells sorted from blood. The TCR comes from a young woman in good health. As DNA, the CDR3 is TGTGCCAGCAGTGTCTCCTACGAGCAGTACTTC. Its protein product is CASSVSYEQYF.